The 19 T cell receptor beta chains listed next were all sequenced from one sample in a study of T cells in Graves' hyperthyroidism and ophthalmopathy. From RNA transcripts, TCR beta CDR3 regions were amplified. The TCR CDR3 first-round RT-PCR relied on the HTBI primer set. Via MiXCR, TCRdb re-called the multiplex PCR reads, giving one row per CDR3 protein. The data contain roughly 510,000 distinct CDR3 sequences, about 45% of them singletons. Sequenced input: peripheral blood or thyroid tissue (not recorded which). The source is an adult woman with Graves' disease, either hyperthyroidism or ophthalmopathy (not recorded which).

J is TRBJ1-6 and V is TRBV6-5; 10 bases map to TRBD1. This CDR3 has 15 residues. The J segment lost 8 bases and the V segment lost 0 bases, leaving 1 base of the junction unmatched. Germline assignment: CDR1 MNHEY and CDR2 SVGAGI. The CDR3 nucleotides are TGTGCCAGCAGTTACTCCGGGACAGGGGATTCACCCCTCCACTTT. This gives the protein CASSYSGTGDSPLHF.

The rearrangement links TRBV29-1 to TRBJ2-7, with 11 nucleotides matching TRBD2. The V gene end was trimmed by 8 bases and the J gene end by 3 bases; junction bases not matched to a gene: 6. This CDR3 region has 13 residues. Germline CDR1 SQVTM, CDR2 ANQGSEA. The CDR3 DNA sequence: TGCAGCTTACTAGCGGGAGTTAGCTACGAGCAGTACTTC. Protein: CSLLAGVSYEQYF.

The CDR3 DNA reads TGTGCTAGCTCCTCGACATGGGGAGGGAATCAGCCCCAGCATTTT. Translated: CASSSTWGGNQPQHF. The genes are TRBV7-7 and TRBJ1-5; D is uncertain. The CDR3 spans 15 residues. Germline loops: CDR1 SSHAT, CDR2 FNYEAQ (reference sequence). Combining the CDR3 with reference TRBV7-7 and TRBJ1-5 gives the whole variable domain GAGVSQSPRYKVTKRGQDVTLRCDPISSHATLYWYQQALGQGPEFLTYFNYEAQPDKSGLPSDRFSAERPEGSISTLTIQRTEQRDSAMYRCASSSTWGGNQPQHFGDGTRLSIL.

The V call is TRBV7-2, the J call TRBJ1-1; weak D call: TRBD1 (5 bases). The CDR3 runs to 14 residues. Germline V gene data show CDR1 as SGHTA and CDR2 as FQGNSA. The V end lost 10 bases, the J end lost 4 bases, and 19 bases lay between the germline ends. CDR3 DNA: TGTGCCAACGCCCGGGGGACCAAATTCACTGAAGCTTTCTTT. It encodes CANARGTKFTEAFF. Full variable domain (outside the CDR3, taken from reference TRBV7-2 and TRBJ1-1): GAGVSQSPSNKVTEKGKDVELRCDPISGHTALYWYRQSLGQGLEFLIYFQGNSAPDKSGLPSDRFSAERTGGSVSTLTIQRTQQEDSAVYLCANARGTKFTEAFFGQGTRLTVV.

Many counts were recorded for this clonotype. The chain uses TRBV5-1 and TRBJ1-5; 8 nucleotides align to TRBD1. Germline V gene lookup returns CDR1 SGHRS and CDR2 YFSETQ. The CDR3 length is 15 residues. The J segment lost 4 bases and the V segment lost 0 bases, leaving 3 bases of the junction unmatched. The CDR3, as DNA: TGCGCCAGCAGCTTGGATTGGACAGGGAATCAGCCCCAGCATTTT. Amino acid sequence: CASSLDWTGNQPQHF.

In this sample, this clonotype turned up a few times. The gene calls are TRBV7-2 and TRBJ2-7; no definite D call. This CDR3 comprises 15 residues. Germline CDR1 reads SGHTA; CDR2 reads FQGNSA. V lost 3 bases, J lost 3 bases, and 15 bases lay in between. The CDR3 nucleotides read TGTGCCAGCAGCTTGCTTGCACCAGCCGGCTACGAGCAGTACTTC. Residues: CASSLLAPAGYEQYF.

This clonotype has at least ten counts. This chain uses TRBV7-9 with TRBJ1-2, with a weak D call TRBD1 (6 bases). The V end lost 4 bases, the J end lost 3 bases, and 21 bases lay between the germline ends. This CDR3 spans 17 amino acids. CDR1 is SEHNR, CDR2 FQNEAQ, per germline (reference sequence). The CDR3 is CASSSRSRGASHYGYTF. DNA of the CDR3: TGTGCCAGCAGCTCCCGCAGCAGGGGCGCGAGTCACTATGGCTACACCTTC.

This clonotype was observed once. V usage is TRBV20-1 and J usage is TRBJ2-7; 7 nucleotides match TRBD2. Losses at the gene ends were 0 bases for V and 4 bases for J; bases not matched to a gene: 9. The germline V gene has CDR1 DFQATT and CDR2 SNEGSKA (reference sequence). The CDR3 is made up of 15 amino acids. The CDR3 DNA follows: TGCAGTGCTAGAGATTTTCAGCGGGACTCATACGAGCAGTACTTC. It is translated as CSARDFQRDSYEQYF.

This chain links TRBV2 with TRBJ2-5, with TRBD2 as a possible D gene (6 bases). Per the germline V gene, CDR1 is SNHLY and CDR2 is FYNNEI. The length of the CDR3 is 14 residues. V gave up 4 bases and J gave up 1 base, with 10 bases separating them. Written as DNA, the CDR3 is TGTGCCAGCAGTGGAACGCGGGGCCAAGAGACCCAGTACTTC. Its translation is CASSGTRGQETQYF.

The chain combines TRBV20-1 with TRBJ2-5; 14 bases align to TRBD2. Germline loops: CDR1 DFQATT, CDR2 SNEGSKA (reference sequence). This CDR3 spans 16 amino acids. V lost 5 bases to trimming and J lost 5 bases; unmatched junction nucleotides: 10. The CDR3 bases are TGCAGTGCTGAGCCGGGACTAGCGGGAGTAGAGGAGACCCAGTACTTC. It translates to CSAEPGLAGVEETQYF.

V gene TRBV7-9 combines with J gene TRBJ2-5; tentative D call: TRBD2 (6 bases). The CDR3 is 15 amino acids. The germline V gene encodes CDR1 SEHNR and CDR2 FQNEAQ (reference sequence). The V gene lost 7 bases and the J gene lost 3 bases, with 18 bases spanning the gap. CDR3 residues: CASTLVEGAEETQYF. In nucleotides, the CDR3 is TGTGCCAGCACCCTCGTGGAGGGAGCGGAAGAGACCCAGTACTTC.

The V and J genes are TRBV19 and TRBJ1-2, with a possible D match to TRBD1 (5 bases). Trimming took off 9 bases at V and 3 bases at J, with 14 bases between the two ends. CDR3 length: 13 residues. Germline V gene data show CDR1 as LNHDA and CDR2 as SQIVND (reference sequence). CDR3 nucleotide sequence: TGTGCCAGCAGCCCCCGACAGTACTATGGCTACACCTTC. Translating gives CASSPRQYYGYTF.

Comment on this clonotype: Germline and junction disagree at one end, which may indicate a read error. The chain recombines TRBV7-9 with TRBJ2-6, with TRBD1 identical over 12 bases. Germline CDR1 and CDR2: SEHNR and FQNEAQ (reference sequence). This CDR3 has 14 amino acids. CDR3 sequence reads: CASSHRDRGHVGAF. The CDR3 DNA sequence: TGTGCCAGCAGCCACCGGGACAGGGGGCATGTGGGGGCTTTC.

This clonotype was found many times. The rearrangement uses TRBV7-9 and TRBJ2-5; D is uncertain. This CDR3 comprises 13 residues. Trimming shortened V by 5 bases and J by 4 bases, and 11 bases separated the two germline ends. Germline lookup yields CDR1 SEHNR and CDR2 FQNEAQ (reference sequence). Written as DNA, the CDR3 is TGTGCCAGCAGCCCAAACTCTGGAGAGACCCAGTACTTC. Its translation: CASSPNSGETQYF.

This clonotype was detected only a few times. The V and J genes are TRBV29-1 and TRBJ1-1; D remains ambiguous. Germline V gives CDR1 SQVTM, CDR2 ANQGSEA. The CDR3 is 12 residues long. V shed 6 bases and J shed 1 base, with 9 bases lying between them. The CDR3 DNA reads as TGCAGCGTCCCAGTAGGGAACACTGAAGCTTTCTTT. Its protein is CSVPVGNTEAFF.

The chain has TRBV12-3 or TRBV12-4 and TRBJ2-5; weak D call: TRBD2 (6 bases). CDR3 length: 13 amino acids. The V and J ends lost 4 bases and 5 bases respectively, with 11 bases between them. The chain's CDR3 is CASSSSDHETQYF. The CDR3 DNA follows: TGTGCCAGCAGTTCTAGCGATCACGAGACCCAGTACTTC.

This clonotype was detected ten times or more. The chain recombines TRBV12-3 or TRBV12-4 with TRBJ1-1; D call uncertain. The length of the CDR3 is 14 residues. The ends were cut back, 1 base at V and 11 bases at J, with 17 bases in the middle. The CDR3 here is CASSLVFEGVEAFF. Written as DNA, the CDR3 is TGTGCCAGCAGTTTAGTTTTCGAGGGAGTCGAGGCTTTCTTT.

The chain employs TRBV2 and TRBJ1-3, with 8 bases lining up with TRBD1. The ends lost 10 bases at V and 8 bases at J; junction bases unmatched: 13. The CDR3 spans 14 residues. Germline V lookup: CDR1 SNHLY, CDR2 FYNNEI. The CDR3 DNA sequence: TGTGCCAAGGGACGGACAGGGATGTTGGACACCATATATTTT. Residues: CAKGRTGMLDTIYF.

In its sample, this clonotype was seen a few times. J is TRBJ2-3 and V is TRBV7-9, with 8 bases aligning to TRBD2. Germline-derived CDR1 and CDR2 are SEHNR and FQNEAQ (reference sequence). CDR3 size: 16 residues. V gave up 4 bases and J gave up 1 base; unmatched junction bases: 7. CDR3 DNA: TGTGCCAGCAGCTCTTGGACTAGCCCCGGCACAGATACGCAGTATTTT. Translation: CASSSWTSPGTDTQYF. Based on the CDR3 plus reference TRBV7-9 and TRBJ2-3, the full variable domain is DTGVSQNPRHKITKRGQNVTFRCDPISEHNRLYWYRQTLGQGPEFLTYFQNEAQLEKSRLLSDRFSAERPKGSFSTLEIQRTEQGDSAMYLCASSSWTSPGTDTQYFGPGTRLTVL.